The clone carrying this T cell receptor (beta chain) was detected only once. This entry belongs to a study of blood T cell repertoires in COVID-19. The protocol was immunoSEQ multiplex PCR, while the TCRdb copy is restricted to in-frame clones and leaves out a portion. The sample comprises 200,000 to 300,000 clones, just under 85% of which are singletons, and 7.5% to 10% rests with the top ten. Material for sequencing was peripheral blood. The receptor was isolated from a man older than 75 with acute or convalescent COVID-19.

CDR3 in amino acids: CASSPPGIGYTF. In DNA, the CDR3 is TGTGCCAGCTCACCCCCAGGCATAGGCTACACCTTC. The rearrangement uses TRBV18 and TRBJ1-2; D is unclear. Germline CDR1 reads KGHSH; CDR2 reads LQKENI. This CDR3 region has 12 residues. Trimming cost V 3 bases and J 8 bases, with 10 bases left between them.